This record concerns one T cell receptor beta chain sequence. No antigen is known for it. The data stem from a study of beta chain features in type 1 diabetes. Study conclusions and caveats: A PCR bias possibly favoring shorter templates would apply equally to patients and controls. The question left open here concerned HLA type influencing TCRB rearrangement. Over-representation of high TCR-expressing cells was a possible consequence of cDNA sequencing. Shortening of TCRB CDR3s, moderate but significant, appeared in all four CD4+ subsets of Type 1 diabetes patients.

The authors sorted CD4+ naive, central memory, regulatory and stem cell-like memory cells via CD45RO/CCR7/CD25/CD127/CD95/CD27. Germline loops: CDR1 MNHNY, CDR2 SVGAGI (reference sequence). V gave up 2 bases and J gave up 4 bases, with 9 bases separating them. The CDR3 has 13 residues. Expressed TCRB transcripts were sequenced, since all the RNA that had been isolated was reverse transcribed. Measured with immunoSEQ multiplex PCR; TCRdb has only the in-frame clones, and not every one. The sample includes 240,000 or so clones, approximately 14% of them seen just once. This chain uses TRBV6-6 with TRBJ2-7; perhaps TRBD1 as D (6 bases). This clonotype originated in a man aged 25 to 45 with type 1 diabetes. Sequenced sample: naive CD4+ T cells from blood. CDR3 sequence: CASSYSRGYEQYF. CDR3 nucleotides: TGTGCCAGCAGTTACAGCAGGGGTTACGAGCAGTACTTC.